What follows are 19 T cell receptor beta chains derived from one specimen sequenced in a study of pediatric ulcerative colitis. The data were produced by immunoSEQ multiplex PCR, yet TCRdb's version contains in-frame clones alone and is incomplete. This sample carries 25,000 to 35,000 clones, roughly 86% of them seen once, and the ten largest clones take approximately 4%. The sequenced material came from blood. Source of these receptors: a boy younger than 18 with severe ulcerative colitis.

This rearrangement joins TRBV6-4 to TRBJ2-2; the match to TRBD2 covers 7 bases. CDR1 is MRHNA, CDR2 SNTAGT, per germline. This CDR3 has 16 residues. V dropped 6 bases and J dropped 3; count of bases not matched to a gene: 10. The CDR3 coding sequence is TGTGCCAGCAGCGAGAGGGCTAGCGGATACACCGGGGAGCTGTTTTTT. It specifies CASSERASGYTGELFF.

The chain uses TRBV14 and TRBJ1-4; the D is unclear. CDR3 length: 16 amino acids. Germline V CDR1 and CDR2: SGHDN, FVKESK. V was cut by 0 bases and J by 7 bases, with 15 bases left in between. The CDR3 sequence: CASSQDRPGRSEKLFF. Written as DNA, the CDR3 is TGTGCCAGCAGCCAAGATCGGCCCGGGCGAAGTGAAAAACTGTTTTTT.

Only one count was recorded for this clone. As DNA, the CDR3 is TGCGCCAGCAGCTTGGGGGGGCTGGCGGACACTGAAGCTTTCTTT. It yields the protein CASSLGGLADTEAFF. The gene calls are TRBV5-1 and TRBJ1-1; perhaps TRBD1 as D (6 bases). Between the trimmed V and J ends, which lost 0 bases and 3 bases, there was a span of 12 bases. This CDR3 is 15 amino acids long. Germline V lookup: CDR1 SGHRS, CDR2 YFSETQ.

V and J are TRBV7-9 and TRBJ2-5; no reliable D call. Per the germline V gene, CDR1 is SEHNR and CDR2 is FQNEAQ (reference sequence). Trimming removed 4 bases from V and 6 bases from J, with 12 bases in between. This CDR3 is 13 amino acids long. CDR3 coding DNA: TGTGCCAGCAGCTCGGCCCCGTCTAAGACCCAGTACTTC. Its translation is CASSSAPSKTQYF. Full variable domain (missing parts from reference TRBV7-9 and TRBJ2-5): DTGVSQNPRHKITKRGQNVTFRCDPISEHNRLYWYRQTLGQGPEFLTYFQNEAQLEKSRLLSDRFSAERPKGSFSTLEIQRTEQGDSAMYLCASSSAPSKTQYFGPGTRLLVL.

The chain couples TRBV20-1 to TRBJ2-1; TRBD1 might be the D (6 bases). Germline V gene sequence: CDR1 DFQATT, CDR2 SNEGSKA (reference sequence). V dropped 5 bases and J dropped 12 bases, with 14 bases sitting between them. This CDR3 has 11 residues. CDR3 sequence: CSAPGQKGQFF. CDR3 bases: TGCAGTGCTCCCGGACAGAAAGGGCAGTTCTTC.

The rearrangement uses TRBV10-3 and TRBJ1-1, with D possibly matching TRBD1 (6 bases). CDR3 length: 14 amino acids. V was clipped by 5 bases and J by 4 bases, with 14 bases between them. Per the germline V gene, CDR1 is ENHRY and CDR2 is SYGVKD. This CDR3 reads CAISPGGGVTEAFF. Written as DNA, the CDR3 is TGTGCCATCAGTCCCGGTGGGGGCGTCACTGAAGCTTTCTTT.

CDR3 nucleotides: TGTGCCAGCAGTTTCGGGGGTCGGATTGAAAAACTGTTTTTT. Protein product: CASSFGGRIEKLFF. J is TRBJ1-4 and V is TRBV6-5, with a tentative D call TRBD1 (5 bases). Germline V lookup: CDR1 MNHEY, CDR2 SVGAGI. Trimming took off 4 bases at V and 7 bases at J, with 13 bases between the two ends. The CDR3 runs 14 residues.

V usage is TRBV6-5 and J usage is TRBJ2-7, with 11 nucleotides matching TRBD2. Looked up from germline, CDR1 is MNHEY and CDR2 is SVGAGI. The J segment lost 5 bases and the V segment lost 4 bases, leaving 10 bases of the junction unmatched. The CDR3 consists of 16 residues. CDR3 nucleotides: TGTGCCAGCAGTTTCCAGCGACTAGCGGGGCCCGACGAGCAGTACTTC. This sequence encodes CASSFQRLAGPDEQYF.

This chain joins TRBV27 and TRBJ1-1; no firm D call. The V gene lost 6 bases and the J gene lost 0 bases, with 14 bases spanning the gap. Germline V gives CDR1 MNHEY, CDR2 SMNVEV (reference sequence). The CDR3 spans 15 residues. CDR3 region: CASRNKYLMNTEAFF. As DNA, the CDR3 is TGTGCCAGCAGGAATAAGTACCTAATGAACACTGAAGCTTTCTTT.

This clone has a handful of counts. The rearrangement links TRBV7-2 to TRBJ1-5, with TRBD1 matching over 7 bases. Germline V gene data show CDR1 as SGHTA and CDR2 as FQGNSA. The CDR3 length is 17 residues. V trimming: 1 base; J trimming: 0 bases; junction bases outside the gene matches: 6. CDR3 sequence reads: CASSLVGTAYSNQPQHF. CDR3 sequence (DNA): TGTGCCAGCAGCTTAGTTGGGACAGCATATAGCAATCAGCCCCAGCATTTT.

This clone was picked up a small number of times. The V call is TRBV19, the J call TRBJ1-2, with D hard to call. The CDR3 spans 14 residues. V lost 5 bases, J lost 9 bases, and 19 bases lay in between. Germline V gene sequence: CDR1 LNHDA, CDR2 SQIVND (reference sequence). The CDR3 protein is CASSARQALSSYTF. As DNA, the CDR3 is TGTGCCAGTAGTGCCCGGCAGGCCCTATCGAGCTACACCTTC.

This clone has more than one count but fewer than ten. This sequence joins TRBV5-1 and TRBJ2-5; 7 positions agree with TRBD2. The ends lost 9 bases at V and 10 bases at J; junction bases unmatched: 3. The germline CDR1 and CDR2 sequences are SGHRS and YFSETQ. This CDR3 comprises 9 residues. The CDR3 reads CAIPGGQYF. As DNA, the CDR3 is TGCGCCATACCGGGGGGCCAGTACTTC.

This chain joins TRBV10-3 and TRBJ1-2; 8 bases are shared with TRBD1. V gave up 7 bases and J gave up 4 bases; unmatched junction bases: 8. This CDR3 has 14 residues. Looked up from germline, CDR1 is ENHRY and CDR2 is SYGVKD. DNA for the CDR3: TGTGCCATCATGGGTGGGACAGGCATCTATGGCTACACCTTC. Translation: CAIMGGTGIYGYTF.

The rearrangement uses TRBV28 and TRBJ1-1, with D tentatively TRBD1 (5 bases). The CDR3 sequence is 15 residues long. V lost 1 base to trimming and J lost 4 bases, with 13 bases between them. Germline lookup yields CDR1 MDHEN and CDR2 SYDVKM. The chain's CDR3 is CASSLFGQGRTEAFF. DNA for the CDR3: TGTGCCAGCAGTTTATTCGGGCAGGGTCGCACTGAAGCTTTCTTT.

The chain uses TRBV16 and TRBJ2-3; a possible D gene is TRBD1 (6 bases). The CDR3 spans 17 residues. The V end lost 1 base, the J end lost 2 bases, and 16 bases lay between the germline ends. Germline V gene lookup returns CDR1 KGHSY and CDR2 FQNENV. The CDR3 sequence is CASSQLTVRGITDTQYF. The CDR3 DNA reads TGTGCCAGCAGCCAATTAACCGTCAGGGGCATCACAGATACGCAGTATTTT.

The CDR3 spells CASSLAVGDGYTF. The CDR3, as DNA: TGTGCCAGCAGCTTAGCGGTGGGGGATGGCTACACCTTC. The rearrangement links TRBV7-2 to TRBJ1-2, with a tentative D call TRBD1 (5 bases). The CDR3 length is 13 residues. V was clipped by 0 bases and J by 6 bases, with 8 bases between them. Germline V lookup: CDR1 SGHTA, CDR2 FQGNSA.

The rearrangement joins TRBV30 to TRBJ1-5; D gene unclear. V lost 3 bases and J 9 bases, leaving 9 bases between the germline ends. Germline CDR1 is GTSNPN and CDR2 is SVGIG (reference sequence). The CDR3 length is 11 residues. CDR3 residues: CAWSAAGPQHF. CDR3 nucleotides: TGTGCCTGGAGCGCCGCAGGGCCCCAGCATTTT.

The chain recombines TRBV13 with TRBJ1-5; 9 bases line up with TRBD1. V lost 9 bases and J lost 6; bases outside the gene matches: 9. Germline V gene sequence: CDR1 PRHDT, CDR2 FYEKMQ (reference sequence). CDR3 size: 14 residues. This chain's CDR3 is CASSTGGKGQPQHF. The CDR3 DNA reads as TGTGCCAGTTCGACAGGGGGTAAAGGTCAGCCCCAGCATTTT.

The chain carries TRBV2 and TRBJ2-1; D gene uncertain. V was trimmed by 4 bases and J by 2 bases, leaving 12 bases between them. Germline-derived CDR1 and CDR2 are SNHLY and FYNNEI. This CDR3 region has 15 residues. DNA for the CDR3: TGTGCCAGCAGTGTTTTAGTTTCTCCCTACAATGAGCAGTTCTTC. Protein product: CASSVLVSPYNEQFF.